The entry below gives a single T cell receptor (beta chain) sequence along with its context. The data were obtained in a study of T cell responses to AZD1222 COVID-19 vaccine. In germline, CDR1 is MNHNY, CDR2 SVGAGI (reference sequence). The CDR3 totals 13 residues. V lost 7 bases to trimming and J lost 1 base, with 9 bases between them. Produced via immunoSEQ multiplex PCR; TCRdb's table is partial and in-frame only. The sample has 45,000 to 55,000 clones; roughly 80% are singletons. The material was peripheral blood, obtained on day 0 of AZD1222 vaccination. V usage is TRBV6-6 and J usage is TRBJ2-3; TRBD1 or TRBD2 may be the D gene (6 bases each). The TCR originated in an adult in good health. CDR3 sequence reads: CASMRGGTDTQYF. The CDR3 nucleotides read TGTGCCAGCATGAGGGGGGGCACAGATACGCAGTATTTT.